Following are 30 T cell receptor beta chains from one sample sequenced in a study of T-cell reconstitution after alpha-beta-depleted transplantation in children. Preparation of the TCRbeta library used unique molecular identifiers. TCRdb itself ran the PCR reads through MiXCR, one entry per CDR3 protein. The sample has about 400,000 distinct CDR3 sequences, 15% to 20% seen once; the top ten hold about 32%. Material: PBMCs, mostly from graft donor cells, obtained 360 days after TCRalphabeta/CD19-depleted stem cell transplant. These receptors were obtained from a boy less than two years old who had a stem cell transplant for Wiskott-Aldrich syndrome, so the T cells may come from the graft donor.

This chain links TRBV20-1 with TRBJ2-5, with TRBD1 as a possible D gene (5 bases). Germline assignment: CDR1 DFQATT and CDR2 SNEGSKA (reference sequence). The CDR3 totals 13 residues. The germline V and J ends were trimmed by 3 bases and 1 base, with 9 bases remaining between them. The chain's CDR3 is CSASQGPQETQYF. In DNA form, the CDR3 reads TGCAGTGCTAGTCAGGGCCCCCAAGAGACCCAGTACTTC.

CDR3: CASNQGGNEQFF. The CDR3 bases are TGTGCCAGCAACCAAGGGGGAAATGAGCAGTTCTTC. The gene calls are TRBV9 and TRBJ2-1; TRBD1 might be the D (6 bases). The CDR3 length is 12 residues. The germline V gene encodes CDR1 SGDLS and CDR2 YYNGEE. V shed 6 bases and J shed 7 bases, with 11 bases lying between them.

This chain joins TRBV7-8 and TRBJ2-7, with 8 bases aligning to TRBD2. The CDR3 is 12 amino acids. Germline-derived CDR1 and CDR2 are SGHVS and FQNEAQ. Trimming removed 4 bases from V and 5 bases from J; junction bases left unmatched: 1. The chain's CDR3 is CASSSGGHEQYF. In DNA form, the CDR3 reads TGTGCCAGCAGCTCGGGAGGGCACGAGCAGTACTTC.

This chain joins TRBV29-1 and TRBJ2-5; a weak D match, TRBD1 (5 bases). V shed 3 bases and J shed 1 base, with 9 bases lying between them. The CDR3 is 13 amino acids. The V gene's germline CDR1 is SQVTM and CDR2 ANQGSEA. In DNA, the CDR3 is TGCAGCGTTGAGGGGCATGGCCAAGAGACCCAGTACTTC. Encoded protein: CSVEGHGQETQYF.

This clonotype has only a few counts. This rearrangement joins TRBV20-1 to TRBJ2-5, with D perhaps TRBD2 (6 bases). Per the germline V gene, CDR1 is DFQATT and CDR2 is SNEGSKA (reference sequence). V was cut by 6 bases and J by 3 bases, with 17 bases left in between. There are 14 residues in the CDR3. The CDR3 here is CSARRTWEEETQYF. The CDR3 bases are TGCAGTGCCAGGAGAACCTGGGAGGAAGAGACCCAGTACTTC.

The CDR3 DNA reads as TGTGCCAGCAGTTTCCTCGACAGGGGCTCCTACGAGCAGTACTTC. Translation gives CASSFLDRGSYEQYF. The chain combines TRBV28 with TRBJ2-7; 8 bases are shared with TRBD1. From germline, CDR1 is MDHEN and CDR2 SYDVKM. The CDR3 sequence is 15 residues long. J lost 0 bases, V lost 3 bases, and 4 bases had no gene match.

This clonotype occurred a few times. The chain has TRBV11-2 and TRBJ2-1; 11 nucleotides agree with TRBD2. Looked up from germline, CDR1 is SGHAT and CDR2 is FQNNGV. The CDR3 runs to 18 residues. J lost 5 bases, V lost 2 bases, and 11 bases had no gene match. DNA of the CDR3: TGTGCCAGCAGCTTAAGGGTAGCGGGAGGGCCTGGGCACAATGAGCAGTTCTTC. Protein product: CASSLRVAGGPGHNEQFF.

This clonotype was counted a single time. This chain uses TRBV6-2 or TRBV6-3 with TRBJ1-2; D perhaps matches TRBD1 (6 bases). The germline gives CDR1 MNHEY, CDR2 SVGEGT. Trimming shortened V by 4 bases and J by 2 bases, and 17 bases separated the two germline ends. The CDR3 consists of 16 residues. For the CDR3, the DNA is TGTGCCAGCAGTTCCAGGGTGCTTAGGGGGAACTATGGCTACACCTTC. Translation: CASSSRVLRGNYGYTF.

This clonotype came up a few times. The V and J genes are TRBV7-8 and TRBJ2-5, with D unresolved. CDR3 length: 14 amino acids. CDR1 and CDR2 from the germline V gene are SGHVS and FQNEAQ. The ends were cut back, 1 base at V and 2 bases at J, with 8 bases in the middle. The CDR3: CASSLVLKQETQYF. The CDR3 DNA sequence: TGTGCCAGCAGCTTAGTTCTGAAACAAGAGACCCAGTACTTC. Using reference TRBV7-8 and TRBJ2-5 for the parts outside the CDR3, the full variable domain is GAGVSQSPRYKVAKRGQDVALRCDPISGHVSLFWYQQALGQGPEFLTYFQNEAQLDKSGLPSDRFFAERPEGSVSTLKIQRTQQEDSAVYLCASSLVLKQETQYFGPGTRLLVL.

This sequence joins TRBV5-1 and TRBJ2-7, with 8 bases aligning to TRBD1. The CDR3 covers 15 residues. Trimming at V came to 1 base and at J to 6 bases, leaving 9 bases not matched to a gene. Germline CDR1 SGHRS, CDR2 YFSETQ. CDR3 DNA: TGCGCCAGCAGCTTGCCGGGACAGGCTTTGGGCGAGCAGTACTTC. It translates to CASSLPGQALGEQYF.

This clonotype was counted many times. This CDR3 reads CASSGDTDTQYF. DNA for the CDR3: TGTGCCAGCAGTGGGGACACAGATACGCAGTATTTT. V and J are TRBV12-3 or TRBV12-4 and TRBJ2-3; no reliable D call. Trimming took 5 bases from V and 2 from J, leaving 5 bases between them. The length of the CDR3 is 12 residues.

The chain combines TRBV6-2 or TRBV6-3 with TRBJ2-7; the match to TRBD1 covers 9 bases. V shed 2 bases, J shed 5 bases, and the junction held 7 bases outside the gene matches. The germline V gene has CDR1 MNHEY and CDR2 SVGEGT. The CDR3 totals 15 residues. The CDR3 DNA is TGTGCCAGCAGTTACGGCGGGACAGGGTTCCACGAGCAGTACTTC. Translation: CASSYGGTGFHEQYF.

The rearrangement uses TRBV20-1 and TRBJ1-2; D is unclear. Germline values: CDR1 DFQATT, CDR2 SNEGSKA (reference sequence). The CDR3 covers 15 residues. The V end was cut by 0 bases, the J end by 5 bases, with 16 bases between. The CDR3 here is CSARDTTGFLYGYTF. The CDR3 region has the DNA TGCAGTGCTAGAGATACCACGGGGTTTCTTTATGGCTACACCTTC.

This clonotype has ten or more counts. The chain combines TRBV12-3 or TRBV12-4 with TRBJ2-2; 10 nucleotides agree with TRBD2. J gave up 1 base and V 6 bases, and 5 bases lay outside the gene matches. The CDR3 covers 16 residues. The CDR3 spells CASSSRLAGNTGELFF. CDR3 sequence (DNA): TGTGCCAGCAGCTCGCGACTAGCGGGGAACACCGGGGAGCTGTTTTTT.

A few counts support this clonotype. This chain links TRBV27 with TRBJ2-3; D is undetermined. Germline CDR1 reads MNHEY; CDR2 reads SMNVEV (reference sequence). Trimming left V 0 bases short and J 6 bases short, with 10 bases between. CDR3 length equals 14 residues. The CDR3 here is CASSLSLSGDTQYF. Written as DNA, the CDR3 is TGTGCCAGCAGTTTATCCCTATCCGGGGATACGCAGTATTTT.

The CDR3 region is CASSLWDQVGGQFF. The CDR3 coding sequence is TGTGCCAGCAGCTTATGGGATCAGGTCGGCGGGCAGTTCTTC. The rearrangement links TRBV7-2 to TRBJ2-1; D not certain. V gave up 2 bases and J gave up 12 bases, with 17 bases separating them. CDR1 is SGHTA and CDR2 is FQGNSA in the germline V gene. CDR3 length: 14 amino acids.

The table lists this clonotype with a few counts. V gene TRBV28 combines with J gene TRBJ2-7; 8 bases are a match to TRBD1. Germline lookup yields CDR1 MDHEN and CDR2 SYDVKM. V lost 2 bases, J lost 3 bases, and 3 bases stayed unmatched. The CDR3 totals 14 residues. In DNA, the CDR3 is TGTGCCAGCAGTTTAAGCGACAGGGGCTACGAGCAGTACTTC. This translates into CASSLSDRGYEQYF. The whole variable domain, remainder taken from reference TRBV28 and TRBJ2-7, is DVKVTQSSRYLVKRTGEKVFLECVQDMDHENMFWYRQDPGLGLRLIYFSYDVKMKEKGDIPEGYSVSREKKERFSLILESASTNQTSMYLCASSLSDRGYEQYFGPGTRLTVT.

This clonotype was recorded a few times. This chain joins TRBV7-9 and TRBJ2-3; D uncertain. The CDR3 contains 12 residues. The ends were cut back, 7 bases at V and 2 bases at J, with 7 bases in the middle. Germline values: CDR1 SEHNR, CDR2 FQNEAQ (reference sequence). The CDR3 protein is CASNRDTDTQYF. CDR3 coding DNA: TGTGCCAGCAATAGGGACACAGATACGCAGTATTTT.

There are a few counts of this clonotype. V and J are TRBV11-2 and TRBJ2-3; 12 bases align to TRBD2. This CDR3 comprises 18 residues. V shed 0 bases, J shed 2 bases, and the junction held 6 bases outside the gene matches. Germline assignment: CDR1 SGHAT and CDR2 FQNNGV. The CDR3 here is CASSLDPGLAGITDTQYF. The CDR3 DNA reads TGTGCCAGCAGCTTAGACCCTGGACTAGCGGGGATCACAGATACGCAGTATTTT.

This clonotype was counted between two and nine times. The chain couples TRBV12-3 or TRBV12-4 to TRBJ1-5; TRBD1 aligns across 10 bases. Trimming removed 6 bases from V and 4 bases from J; junction bases left unmatched: 3. The CDR3 consists of 14 residues. The CDR3 here is CASRMGQGNQPQHF. Here the CDR3 DNA reads TGTGCCAGCAGAATGGGACAGGGGAATCAGCCCCAGCATTTT.

This clonotype was seen a few times. The V gene is TRBV12-3 or TRBV12-4, the J gene TRBJ2-5; 7 nucleotides align to TRBD2. This CDR3 spans 14 amino acids. Germline trimming cut 6 bases from V and 5 bases from J; bases unmatched to any gene: 9. The CDR3 sequence: CASRPGRAQETQYF. The CDR3 bases are TGTGCCAGCAGGCCAGGGAGGGCCCAGGAGACCCAGTACTTC.

This clonotype was seen a handful of times. This chain uses TRBV20-1 with TRBJ2-3, with 10 nucleotides matching TRBD2. With 1 base clipped from V and 5 bases from J, the junction kept 6 bases outside the gene matches. This CDR3 spans 15 amino acids. Germline V CDR1 and CDR2: DFQATT, SNEGSKA (reference sequence). CDR3 protein: CSARASGRAIDTQYF. CDR3 nucleotides: TGCAGTGCTAGAGCAAGCGGGAGGGCCATAGATACGCAGTATTTT.

V usage is TRBV20-1 and J usage is TRBJ2-3; D is perhaps TRBD1 (7 bases). The CDR3 sequence is 16 residues long. Trimming shortened V by 3 bases and J by 4 bases, and 20 bases separated the two germline ends. The germline CDR1 and CDR2 sequences are DFQATT and SNEGSKA (reference sequence). The DNA of the CDR3 is TGCAGTGCTAGTCCGCGGCGGGGACAGACCCCAGATACGCAGTATTTT. Amino acids: CSASPRRGQTPDTQYF.

The rearrangement joins TRBV4-3 to TRBJ2-4; 7 bases map to TRBD1. Trimming cost V 0 bases and J 3 bases; bases outside gene matches: 14. The CDR3 length is 19 residues. In germline, CDR1 is LGHNA, CDR2 YSLEER. This CDR3 reads CASSQDLSRWTGDKNIQYF. In DNA, the CDR3 is TGCGCCAGCAGCCAAGATCTGTCCCGTTGGACAGGCGACAAAAACATTCAGTACTTC.

This clonotype was found many times. The V call is TRBV4-1, the J call TRBJ1-4; D gene ambiguous. V lost 1 base and J lost 6, with 9 bases in between. Germline values: CDR1 MGHRA, CDR2 YSYEKL. The CDR3 has 14 residues. The CDR3 loop reads CASSQGGIYEKLFF. CDR3 coding DNA: TGCGCCAGCAGCCAAGGGGGTATCTATGAAAAACTGTTTTTT.

This clonotype showed up just a few times. V usage is TRBV10-2 and J usage is TRBJ2-6; possible D gene TRBD1, 6 bases. The CDR3 is made up of 16 amino acids. Trimming left V 7 bases short and J 0 bases short, with 13 bases between. Germline V gene sequence: CDR1 WSHSY, CDR2 SAAADI. The CDR3 nucleotides are TGCGCCAGCATGATGGGACAAAACTCTGGGGCCAACGTCCTGACTTTC. This codes for CASMMGQNSGANVLTF.

The rearrangement links TRBV5-1 to TRBJ2-4, with D possibly being TRBD1 (8 bases). Trimming stripped 3 bases from V and 7 bases from J, with 14 bases between. There are 14 residues in the CDR3. CDR1 and CDR2 from the germline V gene are SGHRS and YFSETQ. In nucleotides, the CDR3 is TGCGCCAGCAGCTCCCCACAGGGGGGGAACATTCAGTACTTC. This translates into CASSSPQGGNIQYF.

The rearrangement uses TRBV7-9 and TRBJ2-3; 15 nucleotides line up with TRBD2. Unmatched junction bases numbered 3, after V lost 4 bases and J lost 4 bases. The CDR3 consists of 16 residues. CDR1 SEHNR and CDR2 FQNEAQ come from the germline V gene (reference sequence). CDR3 in amino acids: CASSSRTSGRADTQYF. CDR3 DNA: TGTGCCAGCAGCTCCCGGACTAGCGGGAGGGCAGATACGCAGTATTTT.

This clonotype was seen many times. V is TRBV7-6 and J is TRBJ2-5; TRBD1 agrees at 7 bases. The CDR3 loop spans 14 amino acids. Germline trimming cut 5 bases from V and 4 bases from J; bases unmatched to any gene: 7. Germline CDR1 reads SGHVS; CDR2 reads FNYEAQ. CDR3 sequence reads: CASSEQGWRETQYF. The CDR3 DNA sequence: TGTGCCAGCAGCGAACAGGGGTGGCGAGAGACCCAGTACTTC.

This clonotype was observed a handful of times. The chain employs TRBV12-3 or TRBV12-4 and TRBJ2-1; 8 nucleotides agree with TRBD1. V dropped 5 bases and J dropped 9; count of bases not matched to a gene: 3. The CDR3 covers 12 residues. CDR3 DNA: TGTGCCAGCAGTACAGGACAGGGTGAGCAGTTCTTC. This sequence encodes CASSTGQGEQFF.